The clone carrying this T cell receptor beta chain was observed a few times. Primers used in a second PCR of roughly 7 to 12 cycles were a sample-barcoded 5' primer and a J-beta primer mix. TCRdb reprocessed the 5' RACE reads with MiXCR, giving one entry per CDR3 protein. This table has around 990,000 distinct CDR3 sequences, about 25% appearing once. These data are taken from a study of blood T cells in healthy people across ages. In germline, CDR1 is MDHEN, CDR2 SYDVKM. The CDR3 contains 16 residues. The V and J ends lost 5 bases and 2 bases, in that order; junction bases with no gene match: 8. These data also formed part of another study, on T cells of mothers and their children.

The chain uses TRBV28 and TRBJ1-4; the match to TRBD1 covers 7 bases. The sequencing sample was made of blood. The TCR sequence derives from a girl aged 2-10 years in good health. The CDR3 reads CASSERGQLTNEKLFF. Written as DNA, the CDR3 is TGTGCCAGCAGTGAAAGGGGGCAGCTGACTAATGAAAAACTGTTTTTT.